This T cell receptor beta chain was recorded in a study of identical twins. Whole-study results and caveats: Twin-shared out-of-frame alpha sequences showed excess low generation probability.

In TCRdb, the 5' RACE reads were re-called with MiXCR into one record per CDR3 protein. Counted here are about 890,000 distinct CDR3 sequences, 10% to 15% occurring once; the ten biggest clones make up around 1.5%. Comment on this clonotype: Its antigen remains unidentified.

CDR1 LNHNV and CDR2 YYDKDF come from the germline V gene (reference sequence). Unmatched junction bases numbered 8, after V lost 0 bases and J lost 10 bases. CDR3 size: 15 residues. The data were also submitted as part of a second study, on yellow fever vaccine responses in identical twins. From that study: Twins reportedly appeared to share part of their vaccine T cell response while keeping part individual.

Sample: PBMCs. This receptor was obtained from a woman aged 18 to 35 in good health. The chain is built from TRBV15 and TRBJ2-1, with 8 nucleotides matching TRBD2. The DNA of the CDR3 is TGTGCCACCAGCAGAGATCACGGGAGGGCCCGGGAGCAGTTCTTC. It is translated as CATSRDHGRAREQFF.